The TCR beta chain under discussion was sequenced for a study of blood T cell repertoires in COVID-19 (dated by TCRdb to the early 2020s). For context, the study as a whole: Collaborator samples came from the United States, Italy and Spain and covered acute and convalescent phases of COVID-19. Samples came from the ongoing ImmuneRACE study (first 160 participants) plus 1,254 subjects from 6 global collaborators. The prospective study material was composed of cDNA or gDNA derived from T cells, B-cell-depleted T cells, or PBMCs. Deeply sampled blood TCRbeta repertoires from subjects exposed to, actively infected with, or recovered from COVID-19 were included in the dataset. A freely available public database, intended as a resource for researchers studying the immune response to SARS-CoV-2, is where the repertoires were released. Sample metadata almost always included a de-identified subject ID, COVID-19 status, age in years and sex. Where HLA class I and class II types were available, the types were taken from metadata supplied by the sample provider, not from assay-based typing. Paper-wide results and their limitations: How much clinical and demographic metadata was included differed by source and by participant, and the metadata was provided uncurated.

About this clone itself: What antigen it recognizes has not been identified. No clone much larger than this one lies a single base away; base qualities are absent.

Based on the germline V gene, the CDR1 and CDR2 sequences are SQVTM and ANQGSEA. The CDR3 covers 12 residues, taking in both the cysteine and the phenylalanine. Of the read, only the CDR3 DNA is kept; its 36 bases are in frame from base 1. Ends trimmed: V by 5 bases, J by 5 bases; bases unmatched to a gene: 0. TCRbeta CDR3 regions were amplified from genomic DNA by means of the immunoSEQ Assay, a bias-controlled multiplex PCR. As for the authors' bioinformatics: Within the assay, amplification of reference gene primers was used to estimate how many nucleated cells each sample contained. To quantify the absolute abundance of each unique TCRbeta CDR3 rearrangement, sequence reads were collapsed and filtered. Productive Simpson clonality was computed per sample as the square root of Simpson's diversity index over productive rearrangements. What TCRdb holds here is the immuneACCESS table cut down to in-frame rearrangements. Part of the clones is not present; checked against another copy, under half of the missing clones reflect an unresolved V gene, and the others are unexplained. From that table come the V and J calls and clone size; the DNA was used to work out D and trimming. The sample records about 88,000 clones, roughly 88% of which are singletons. More than 6% of the sample rests with the top ten.

One collaborating source in Seattle enrolled patients while the patients were actively infected and followed the patients over time throughout the course of disease. Each collaborating institution followed its own protocols to collect whole blood in K2EDTA tubes. For TCRbeta analysis, collaborators shipped samples in one of three forms: frozen whole blood, isolated PBMCs, or DNA extracted from either of those sample types. The source is a man aged 18 to 29 with COVID-19, enrolled during active disease. Here the chain combines TRBV29-1 and TRBJ2-1; the central 10 bases match TRBD2. The sample comprised peripheral blood. The CDR3 here reads CSVTSGNNEQFF. The base sequence is TGCAGCGTTACTAGCGGGAACAATGAGCAGTTCTTC.